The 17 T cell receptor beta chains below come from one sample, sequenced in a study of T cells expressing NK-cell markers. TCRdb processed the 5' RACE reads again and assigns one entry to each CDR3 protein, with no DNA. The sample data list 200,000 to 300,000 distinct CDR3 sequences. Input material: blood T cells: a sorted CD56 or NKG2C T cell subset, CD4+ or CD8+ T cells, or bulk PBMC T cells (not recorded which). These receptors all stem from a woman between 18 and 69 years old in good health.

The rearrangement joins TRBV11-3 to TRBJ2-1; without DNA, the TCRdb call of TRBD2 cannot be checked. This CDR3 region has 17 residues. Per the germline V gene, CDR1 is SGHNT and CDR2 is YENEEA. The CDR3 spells CASSLDASGGIYNEQFF.

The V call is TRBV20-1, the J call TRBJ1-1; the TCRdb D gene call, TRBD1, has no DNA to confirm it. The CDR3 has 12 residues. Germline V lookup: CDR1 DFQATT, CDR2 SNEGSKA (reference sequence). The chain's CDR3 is CSARQGYTEAFF.

CDR3 sequence: CASSPPRNTIYF. The rearrangement joins TRBV7-9 to TRBJ1-3; the D call of TRBD1 rests on TCRdb alone, since no DNA is present to check it. The germline gives CDR1 SEHNR, CDR2 FQNEAQ (reference sequence). This CDR3 has 12 amino acids.

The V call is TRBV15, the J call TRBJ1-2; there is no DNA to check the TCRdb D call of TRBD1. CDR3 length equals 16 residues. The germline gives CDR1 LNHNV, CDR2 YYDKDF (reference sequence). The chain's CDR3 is CATSRAPRITNYGYTF.

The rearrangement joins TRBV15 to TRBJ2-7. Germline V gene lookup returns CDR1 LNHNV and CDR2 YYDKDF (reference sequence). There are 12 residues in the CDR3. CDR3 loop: CATSGVPYEQYF.

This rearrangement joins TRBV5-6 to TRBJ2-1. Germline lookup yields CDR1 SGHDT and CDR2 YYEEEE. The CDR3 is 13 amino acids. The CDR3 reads CASTIFGANEQFF. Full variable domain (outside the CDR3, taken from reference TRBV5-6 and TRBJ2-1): DAGVTQSPTHLIKTRGQQVTLRCSPKSGHDTVSWYQQALGQGPQFIFQYYEEEERQRGNFPDRFSGHQFPNYSSELNVNALLLGDSALYLCASTIFGANEQFFGPGTRLTVL.

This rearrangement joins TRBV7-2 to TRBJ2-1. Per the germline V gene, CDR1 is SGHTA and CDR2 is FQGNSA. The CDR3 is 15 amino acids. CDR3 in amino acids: CASSLYSYPYNEQFF.

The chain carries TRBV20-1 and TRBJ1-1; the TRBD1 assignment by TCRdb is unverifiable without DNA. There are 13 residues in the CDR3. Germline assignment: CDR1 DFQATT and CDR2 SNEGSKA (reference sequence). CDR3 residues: CSARGHLNTEAFF.

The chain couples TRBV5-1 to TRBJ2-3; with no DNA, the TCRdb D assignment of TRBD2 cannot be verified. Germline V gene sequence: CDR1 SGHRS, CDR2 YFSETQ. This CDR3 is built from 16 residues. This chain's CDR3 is CASSWLARRLTDTQYF.

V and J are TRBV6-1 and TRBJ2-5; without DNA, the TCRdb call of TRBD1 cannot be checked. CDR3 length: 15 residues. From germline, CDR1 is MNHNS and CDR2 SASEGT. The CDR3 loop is CASSQEGRPQETQYF.

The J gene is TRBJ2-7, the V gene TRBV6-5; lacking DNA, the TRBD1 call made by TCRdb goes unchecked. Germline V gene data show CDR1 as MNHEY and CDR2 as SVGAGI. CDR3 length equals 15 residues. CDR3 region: CASSYAGQGLAEQYF.

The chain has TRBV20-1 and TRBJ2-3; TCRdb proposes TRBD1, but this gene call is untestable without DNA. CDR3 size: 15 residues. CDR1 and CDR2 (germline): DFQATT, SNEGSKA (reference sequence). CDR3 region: CSAPGGKTSTDTQYF.

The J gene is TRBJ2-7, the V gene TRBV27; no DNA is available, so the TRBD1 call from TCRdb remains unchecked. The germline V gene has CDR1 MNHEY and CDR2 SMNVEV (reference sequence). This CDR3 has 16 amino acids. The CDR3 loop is CASSFRRGAHLDEQYF.

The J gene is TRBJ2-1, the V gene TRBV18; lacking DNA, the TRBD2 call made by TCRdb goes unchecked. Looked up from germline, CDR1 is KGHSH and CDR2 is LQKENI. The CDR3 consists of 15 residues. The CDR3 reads CASSPRQQRVQEQFF.

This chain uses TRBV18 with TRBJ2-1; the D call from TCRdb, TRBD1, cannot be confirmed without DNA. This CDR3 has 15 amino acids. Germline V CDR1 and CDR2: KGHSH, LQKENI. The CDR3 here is CASSLGQGGANEQFF.

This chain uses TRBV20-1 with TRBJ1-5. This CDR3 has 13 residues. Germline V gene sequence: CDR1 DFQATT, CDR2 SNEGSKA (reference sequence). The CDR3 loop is CSASSGDNQPQHF.

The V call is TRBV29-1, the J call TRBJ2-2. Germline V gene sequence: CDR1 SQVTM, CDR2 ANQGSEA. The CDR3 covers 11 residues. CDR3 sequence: CSVTNTGELFF.